This T cell receptor beta chain was retrieved from a study of T cells expressing NK-cell markers. From the 5' RACE reads, TCRdb lists one entry per CDR3 protein and no DNA. This table lists about 440,000 distinct CDR3 sequences. This CDR3 has 18 amino acids. Germline V CDR1 and CDR2: LGHDT, YNNKEL (reference sequence). The sequence was collected from a woman aged 18 to 75 in good health. The V call is TRBV3-1, the J call TRBJ2-5; TCRdb returns TRBD1, unconfirmable since there is no DNA. Specimen: blood T cells: a sorted CD56 or NKG2C T cell subset, CD4+ or CD8+ T cells, or bulk PBMC T cells (not recorded which). The CDR3 sequence: CASSRRPRDRGLQETQYF.